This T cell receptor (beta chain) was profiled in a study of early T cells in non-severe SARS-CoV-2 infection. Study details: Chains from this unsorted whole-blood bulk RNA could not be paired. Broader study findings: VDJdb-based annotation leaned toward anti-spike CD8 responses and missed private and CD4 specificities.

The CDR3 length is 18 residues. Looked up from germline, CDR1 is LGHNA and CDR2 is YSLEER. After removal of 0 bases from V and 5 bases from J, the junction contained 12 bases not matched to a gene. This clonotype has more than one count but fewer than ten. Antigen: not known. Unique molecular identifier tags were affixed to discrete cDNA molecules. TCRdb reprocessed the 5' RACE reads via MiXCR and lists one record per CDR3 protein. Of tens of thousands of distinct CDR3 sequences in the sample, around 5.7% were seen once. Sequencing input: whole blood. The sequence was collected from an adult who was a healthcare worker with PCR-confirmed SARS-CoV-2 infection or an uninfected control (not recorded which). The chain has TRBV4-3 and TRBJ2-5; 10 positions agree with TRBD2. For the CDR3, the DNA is TGCGCCAGCAGCCAAGATCGAGCGGGAGGGTCTGATCTTGAGACCCAGTACTTC. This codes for CASSQDRAGGSDLETQYF.